Listed below are T cell receptor beta chains from one sample, sequenced in a study of radiation and T cells in renal cell carcinoma. Assay used: immunoSEQ multiplex PCR; TCRdb lists only in-frame clones, some missing. The data hold 100,000 to 150,000 clones, with approximately 82% observed a single time. The source material was blood, sampled from a patient whose treatment included radiotherapy and nephrectomy. These receptors all stem from a woman aged 55 to 70 with renal cell carcinoma. Both conserved end residues are part of each CDR3. D genes are given only for firm matches.

v_gene,d_gene,j_gene,CDR3aa,CDR3nt
TRBV5-4,-,TRBJ1-2,CASSADTGYGYTF,TGTGCCAGCAGCGCAGACACCGGATATGGCTACACCTTC
TRBV15,-,TRBJ2-5,CATSLRETQYF,TGTGCCACCAGCCTCCGGGAGACCCAGTACTTC
TRBV13,-,TRBJ2-5,CASSPRGRGETQYF,TGTGCCAGCAGCCCCCGAGGGCGCGGGGAGACCCAGTACTTC
TRBV19,TRBD1,TRBJ1-5,CASSLGPLGQGSNQPQHF,TGTGCCAGTAGTCTCGGACCCCTAGGACAGGGGAGCAATCAGCCCCAGCATTTT
TRBV10-3,TRBD1,TRBJ1-2,CATTGGESYGYTF,TGTGCCACCACAGGGGGCGAAAGCTATGGCTACACCTTC
TRBV5-6,TRBD1,TRBJ2-5,CATQGDLQETQYF,TGTGCCACCCAGGGGGATCTCCAAGAGACCCAGTACTTC
TRBV6-5,-,TRBJ1-3,CASSYSGEVGNTIYF,TGTGCCAGCAGTTACTCCGGGGAGGTTGGAAACACCATATATTTT
TRBV28,-,TRBJ2-3,CASSDTGYGTDTQYF,TGTGCCAGCAGTGATACAGGGTATGGCACAGATACGCAGTATTTT
TRBV7-2,TRBD2,TRBJ2-7,CASRLAGLRNEQYF,TGTGCCAGCAGATTAGCGGGGCTGCGGAACGAGCAGTACTTC
TRBV15,-,TRBJ2-5,CATSRAPVLDYQETQYF,TGTGCCACCAGCAGAGCCCCGGTCCTTGACTACCAAGAGACCCAGTACTTC
TRBV7-6,TRBD1,TRBJ2-5,CASSLVGGRETQYF,TGTGCCAGCAGCTTAGTAGGGGGCCGGGAGACCCAGTACTTC
TRBV28,TRBD1,TRBJ2-6,CASRKTGGGANVLTF,TGTGCCAGCAGGAAGACAGGGGGTGGGGCCAACGTCCTGACTTTC
TRBV5-1,TRBD1,TRBJ1-3,CASRSAPGQGATSGNTIYF,TGCGCCAGCAGGTCGGCCCCGGGACAGGGGGCTACCTCTGGAAACACCATATATTTT
TRBV18,-,TRBJ1-3,CASSPRQQVSGNTIYF,TGTGCCAGCTCACCACGGCAACAGGTCTCTGGAAACACCATATATTTT
TRBV5-6,-,TRBJ2-5,CASSLRNQGSPPRAQYF,TGTGCCAGCAGCCTGAGAAACCAGGGGTCCCCCCCCAGGGCCCAGTACTTC
TRBV20-1,-,TRBJ2-7,CSARQSYEQYF,TGCAGTGCTCGACAGAGTTACGAGCAGTACTTC